The clone carrying this TCR beta chain showed up many times. Its antigen is undetermined. These data come from a study of post-analysis software for immune sequencing data. The CDR3 extends over 13 amino acids. Germline V gene data show CDR1 as SGDLS and CDR2 as YYNGEE. Trimming shortened V by 4 bases and J by 10 bases, and 15 bases separated the two germline ends. Findings of the study overall: F measure showed strong co-clustering of same-batch samples. In patients, TRBV5-6, TRBV5-1 and TRBV20-1 belonged to five TRBV segments found more frequently than in controls. The study found significantly lower normalized Chao1 diversity in multiple sclerosis patients than in controls.

Unique molecular identifiers featured in each of the TCR beta cDNA libraries. T cells numbering about 1 to 10 million gave rise to some 520,000 cDNA molecules. MiXCR, applied by TCRdb to the PCR reads, yields one record per CDR3 protein. The sample contains about half a million distinct CDR3 sequences, roughly 34% of which appear only once. The sample was blood. This chain uses TRBV9 with TRBJ2-1; a weak D match, TRBD2 (6 bases). The clonotype originates from a girl aged 2-17 years with multiple sclerosis. CDR3 sequence (DNA): TGTGCCAGCAGCATTACTAGCTCGGGCGAGCAGTTCTTC. Translating it yields CASSITSSGEQFF.